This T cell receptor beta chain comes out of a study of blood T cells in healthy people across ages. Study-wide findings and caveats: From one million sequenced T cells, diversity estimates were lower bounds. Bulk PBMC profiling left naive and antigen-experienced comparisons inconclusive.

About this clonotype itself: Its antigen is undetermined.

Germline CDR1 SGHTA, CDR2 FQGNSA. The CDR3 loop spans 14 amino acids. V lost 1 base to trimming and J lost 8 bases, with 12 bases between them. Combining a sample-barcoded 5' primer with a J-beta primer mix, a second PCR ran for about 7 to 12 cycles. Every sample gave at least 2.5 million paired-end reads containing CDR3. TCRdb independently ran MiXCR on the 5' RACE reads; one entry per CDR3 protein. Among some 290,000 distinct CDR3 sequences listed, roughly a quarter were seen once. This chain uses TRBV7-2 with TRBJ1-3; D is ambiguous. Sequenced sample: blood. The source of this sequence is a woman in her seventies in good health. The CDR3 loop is CASSLDWALDTIYF. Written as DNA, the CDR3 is TGTGCCAGCAGCTTAGATTGGGCCCTGGACACCATATATTTT.